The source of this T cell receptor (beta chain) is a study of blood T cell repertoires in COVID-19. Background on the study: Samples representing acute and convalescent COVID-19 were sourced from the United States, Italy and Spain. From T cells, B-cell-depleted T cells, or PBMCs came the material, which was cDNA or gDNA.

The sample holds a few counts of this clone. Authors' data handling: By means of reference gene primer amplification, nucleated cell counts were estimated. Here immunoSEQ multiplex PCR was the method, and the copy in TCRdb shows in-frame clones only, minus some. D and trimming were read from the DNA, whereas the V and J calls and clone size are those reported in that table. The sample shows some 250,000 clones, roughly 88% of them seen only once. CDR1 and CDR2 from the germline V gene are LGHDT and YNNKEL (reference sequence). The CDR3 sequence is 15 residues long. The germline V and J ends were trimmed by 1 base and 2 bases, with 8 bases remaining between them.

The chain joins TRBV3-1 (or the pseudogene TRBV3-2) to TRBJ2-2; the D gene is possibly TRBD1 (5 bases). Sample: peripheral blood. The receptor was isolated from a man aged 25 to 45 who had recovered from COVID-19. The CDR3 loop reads CASSQGTINTGELFF. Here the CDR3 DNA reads TGTGCCAGCAGCCAAGGGACAATTAACACCGGGGAGCTGTTTTTT.